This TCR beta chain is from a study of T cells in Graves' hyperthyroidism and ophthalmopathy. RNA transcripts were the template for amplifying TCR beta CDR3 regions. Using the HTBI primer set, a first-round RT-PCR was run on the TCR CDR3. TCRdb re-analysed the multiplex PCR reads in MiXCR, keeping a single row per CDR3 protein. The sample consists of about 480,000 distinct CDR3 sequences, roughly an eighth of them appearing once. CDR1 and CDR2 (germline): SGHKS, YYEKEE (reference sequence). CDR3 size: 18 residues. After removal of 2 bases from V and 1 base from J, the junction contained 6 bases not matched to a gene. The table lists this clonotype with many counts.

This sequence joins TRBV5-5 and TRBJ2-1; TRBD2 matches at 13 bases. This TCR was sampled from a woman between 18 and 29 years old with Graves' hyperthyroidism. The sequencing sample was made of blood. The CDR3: CASSFSGLAGPSYNEQFF. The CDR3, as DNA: TGTGCCAGCAGCTTCTCGGGACTAGCGGGACCATCCTACAATGAGCAGTTCTTC.